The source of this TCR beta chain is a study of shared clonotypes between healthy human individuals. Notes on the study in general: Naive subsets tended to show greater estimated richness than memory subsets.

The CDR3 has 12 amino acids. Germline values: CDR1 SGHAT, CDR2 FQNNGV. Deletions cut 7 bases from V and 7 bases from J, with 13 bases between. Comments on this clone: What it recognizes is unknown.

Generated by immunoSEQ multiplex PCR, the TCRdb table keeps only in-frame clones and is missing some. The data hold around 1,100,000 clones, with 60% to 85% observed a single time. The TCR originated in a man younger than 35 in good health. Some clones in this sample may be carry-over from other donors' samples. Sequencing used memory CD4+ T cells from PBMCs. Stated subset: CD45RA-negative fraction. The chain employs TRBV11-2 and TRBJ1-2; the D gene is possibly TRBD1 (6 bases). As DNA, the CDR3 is TGTGCCAGCACGGGACACCCGGGTGGCTACACCTTC. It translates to CASTGHPGGYTF.